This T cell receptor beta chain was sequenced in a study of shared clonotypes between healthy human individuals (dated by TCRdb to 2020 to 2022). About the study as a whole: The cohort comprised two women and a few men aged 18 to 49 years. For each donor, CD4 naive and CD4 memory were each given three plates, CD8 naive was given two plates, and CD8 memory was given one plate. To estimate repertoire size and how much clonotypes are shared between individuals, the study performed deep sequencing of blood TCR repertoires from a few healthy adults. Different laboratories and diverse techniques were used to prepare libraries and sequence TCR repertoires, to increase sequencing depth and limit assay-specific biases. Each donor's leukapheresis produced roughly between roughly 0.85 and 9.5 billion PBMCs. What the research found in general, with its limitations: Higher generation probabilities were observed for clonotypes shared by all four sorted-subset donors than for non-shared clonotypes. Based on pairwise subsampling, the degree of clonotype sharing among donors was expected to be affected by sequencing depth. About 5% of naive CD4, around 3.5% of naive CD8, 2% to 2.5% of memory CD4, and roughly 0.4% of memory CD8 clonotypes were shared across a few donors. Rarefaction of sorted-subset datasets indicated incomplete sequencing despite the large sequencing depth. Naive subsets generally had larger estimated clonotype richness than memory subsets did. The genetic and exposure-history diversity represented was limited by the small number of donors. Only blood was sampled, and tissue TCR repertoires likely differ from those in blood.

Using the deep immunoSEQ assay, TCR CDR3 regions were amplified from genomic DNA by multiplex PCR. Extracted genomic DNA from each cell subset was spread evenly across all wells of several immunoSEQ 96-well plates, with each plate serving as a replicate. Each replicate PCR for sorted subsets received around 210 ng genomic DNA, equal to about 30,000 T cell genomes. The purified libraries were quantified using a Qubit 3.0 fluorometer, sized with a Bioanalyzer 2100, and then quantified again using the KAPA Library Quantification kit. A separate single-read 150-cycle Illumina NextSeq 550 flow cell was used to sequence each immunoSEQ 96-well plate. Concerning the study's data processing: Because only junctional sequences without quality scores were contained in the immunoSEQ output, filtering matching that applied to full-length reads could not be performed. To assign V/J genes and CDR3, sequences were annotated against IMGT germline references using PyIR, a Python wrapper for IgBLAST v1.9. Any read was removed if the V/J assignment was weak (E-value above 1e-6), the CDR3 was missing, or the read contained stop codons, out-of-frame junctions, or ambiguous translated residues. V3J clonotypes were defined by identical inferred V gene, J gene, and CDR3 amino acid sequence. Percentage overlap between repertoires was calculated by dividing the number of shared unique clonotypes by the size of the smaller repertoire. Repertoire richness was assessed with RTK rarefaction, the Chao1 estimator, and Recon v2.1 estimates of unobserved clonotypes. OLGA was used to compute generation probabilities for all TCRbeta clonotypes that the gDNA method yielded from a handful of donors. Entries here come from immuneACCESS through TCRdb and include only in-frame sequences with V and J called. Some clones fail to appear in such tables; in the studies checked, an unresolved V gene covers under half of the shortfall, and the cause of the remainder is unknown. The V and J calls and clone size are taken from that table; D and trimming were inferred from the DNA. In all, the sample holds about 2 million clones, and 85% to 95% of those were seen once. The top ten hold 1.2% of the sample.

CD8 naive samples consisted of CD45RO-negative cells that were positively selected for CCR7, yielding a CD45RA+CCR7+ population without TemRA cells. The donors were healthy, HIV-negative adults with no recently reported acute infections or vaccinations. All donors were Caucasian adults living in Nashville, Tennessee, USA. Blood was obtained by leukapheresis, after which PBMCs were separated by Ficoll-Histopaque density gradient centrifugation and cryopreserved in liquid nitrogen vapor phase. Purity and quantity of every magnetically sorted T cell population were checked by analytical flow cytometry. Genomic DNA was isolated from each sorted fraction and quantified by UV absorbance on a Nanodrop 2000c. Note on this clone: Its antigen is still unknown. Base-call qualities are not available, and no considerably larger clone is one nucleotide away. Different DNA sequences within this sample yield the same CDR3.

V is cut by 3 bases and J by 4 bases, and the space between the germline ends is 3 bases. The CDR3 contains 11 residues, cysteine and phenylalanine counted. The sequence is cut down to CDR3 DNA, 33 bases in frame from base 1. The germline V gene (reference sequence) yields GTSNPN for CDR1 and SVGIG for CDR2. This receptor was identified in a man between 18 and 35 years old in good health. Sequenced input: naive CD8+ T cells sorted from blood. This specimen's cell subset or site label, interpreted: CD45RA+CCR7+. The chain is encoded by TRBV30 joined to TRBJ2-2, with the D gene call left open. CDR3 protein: CAWSTTGELFF. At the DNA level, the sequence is TGTGCCTGGAGCACCACCGGGGAGCTGTTTTTT.